The 13 T cell receptor beta chains below were found in one sample sequenced in a study of tumor and adjacent non-tumor tissue in lung cancer. No cell sorting was done before RNA was extracted from the tissue. TCRbeta libraries were built with three rounds of nested PCR, modified from ARM-PCR. MiXCR was run by TCRdb on the multiplex PCR reads, yielding one entry per CDR3 protein. The sample carries approximately 90,000 distinct CDR3 sequences, approximately 70% recorded once. The sequenced material came from lung tumor tissue. The receptors were sampled from a man aged 60-69 years with non-small cell lung cancer.

With regard to this clonotype: Just one base apart from a much larger clone, this may be a read error. The gene calls are TRBV11-2 and TRBJ2-3, with TRBD2 matching over 7 bases. Germline CDR1 and CDR2: SGHAT and FQNNGV. The length of the CDR3 is 17 residues. V shed 1 base, J shed 0 bases, and the junction held 7 bases outside the gene matches. CDR3 sequence (DNA): TGTGCCAGCAGCTTAGGTATAATTAGCGGGAGCACAGATACGCAGTATTTT. Amino acid sequence: CASSLGIISGSTDTQYF.

V gene TRBV29-1 combines with J gene TRBJ1-2; D not resolved. Germline-derived CDR1 and CDR2 are SQVTM and ANQGSEA. The CDR3 loop spans 13 amino acids. V was clipped by 5 bases and J by 1 base, with 11 bases between them. DNA for the CDR3: TGCAGCGTTAGAGTACAAGGTAACTATGGCTACACCTTC. The encoded protein is CSVRVQGNYGYTF.

This clonotype occurred a few times. This may come from a read error, since a much larger clone is one base off. CDR3 bases: TGTGTCACCAGCGGGGACACGGGTGCGGAGACCCAGTACTTC. It specifies CVTSGDTGAETQYF. This chain connects TRBV24-1 to TRBJ2-5; D is possibly TRBD2 (7 bases). The V gene's germline CDR1 is KGHDR and CDR2 SFDVKD. The CDR3 contains 14 residues.

This clonotype was detected only a few times. Without the conserved terminal phenylalanine or tryptophan, this CDR3 likely stems from a read error. The rearrangement joins TRBV28 to TRBJ1-1, with D tentatively TRBD1 (5 bases). The CDR3 is 17 amino acids. Per germline, CDR1 MDHEN and CDR2 SYDVKM. Trimming took 5 bases from V and 6 from J, leaving 25 bases between them. The DNA for the CDR3 is TGTGCCAGCAGTACTCGTGCATTGGGGGAGTCACAACCTGAAGCTTTCTCT. Its protein is CASSTRALGESQPEAFS.

About this clonotype itself: A much larger clone is a single base away; this may be a read error. The chain links TRBV28 to TRBJ2-3, with a weak D call TRBD1 (5 bases). In germline, CDR1 is MDHEN, CDR2 SYDVKM. The CDR3 covers 12 residues. The CDR3 nucleotides are TGTGCCAGCAGTACGACCACAGGTACGCAGTATTTT. As protein: CASSTTTGTQYF. Full variable domain (outside the CDR3, taken from reference TRBV28 and TRBJ2-3): DVKVTQSSRYLVKRTGEKVFLECVQDMDHENMFWYRQDPGLGLRLIYFSYDVKMKEKGDIPEGYSVSREKKERFSLILESASTNQTSMYLCASSTTTGTQYFGPGTRLTVL.

In this sample, this clonotype turned up once. The CDR3 nucleotides are TGCAGTGCCCTACAGGGGAACACTGAAGCTTTCTTT. Translating it yields CSALQGNTEAFF. The chain joins TRBV20-1 to TRBJ1-1, with D possibly matching TRBD1 (6 bases). Trimming pared 6 bases from V and 1 base from J, leaving 9 bases between. CDR3 length equals 12 residues. Germline V CDR1 and CDR2: DFQATT, SNEGSKA (reference sequence).

This clonotype was seen repeatedly, ten times or more. The chain has TRBV12-3 or TRBV12-4 and TRBJ1-1; D unclear. The V end was cut by 3 bases, the J end by 9 bases, with 8 bases between. There are 11 residues in the CDR3. The CDR3 is CASSLSGKAFF. The CDR3 nucleotides read TGTGCCAGCAGTTTGAGTGGGAAAGCTTTCTTT.

In the case of this clonotype: At one boundary the junction diverges from the germline segment, which might be a read error. The chain uses TRBV11-1 and TRBJ2-7; 10 positions agree with TRBD1. Germline V lookup: CDR1 SGHAT, CDR2 FQDESV (reference sequence). This CDR3 comprises 15 residues. CDR3 sequence: CASSITDRGSYEQYF. DNA for the CDR3: TGTGCCAGCAGTATAACGGACAGGGGGTCCTACGAGCAGTATTTC.

To note about this clonotype: This may be a read error, as it is one base from a much larger clone. V is TRBV28 and J is TRBJ2-7; no firm D call. This CDR3 is 16 amino acids long. V was pared by 6 bases and J by 4 bases, with 22 bases between. Germline loops: CDR1 MDHEN, CDR2 SYDVKM. CDR3 residues: CASSETTGATVYEQYF. The CDR3 DNA reads TGTGCCAGCAGCGAGACAACTGGTGCTACGGTTTACGAGCAGTACTTC. Together with reference TRBV28 and TRBJ2-7, the CDR3 gives the full variable domain: DVKVTQSSRYLVKRTGEKVFLECVQDMDHENMFWYRQDPGLGLRLIYFSYDVKMKEKGDIPEGYSVSREKKERFSLILESASTNQTSMYLCASSETTGATVYEQYFGPGTRLTVT.

About this clonotype itself: A junction end diverges from the germline sequence, so it may reflect a read error. The V and J genes are TRBV2 and TRBJ2-3; tentatively, D is TRBD1 or TRBD2 (6 bases each). Germline CDR1 and CDR2: SNHLY and FYNNEI. The CDR3 is 15 residues long. CDR3 in DNA: TGTACCAGCAGGAGACTAGTGGGGGCCACAGATACGCAGTATTTT. This encodes CTSRRLVGATDTQYF. Combining the CDR3 with reference TRBV2 and TRBJ2-3 gives the whole variable domain EPEVTQTPSHQVTQMGQEVILRCVPISNHLYFYWYRQILGQKVEFLVSFYNNEISEKSEIFDDQFSVERPDGSNFTLKIRSTKLEDSAMYFCTSRRLVGATDTQYFGPGTRLTVL.

Regarding this clonotype: Since a much larger clone is just one base distant, this may be a read error. The CDR3 bases are TGTGCCAGCAGCTTTCGGGCTAGCGGGGGGGAAGTCAACACCGGGGAGCTGTTTTTT. This gives the protein CASSFRASGGEVNTGELFF. This chain links TRBV11-2 with TRBJ2-2, with 12 bases matching TRBD2. Germline lookup yields CDR1 SGHAT and CDR2 FQNNGV. This CDR3 spans 19 amino acids. V lost 3 bases and J lost 2; bases outside the gene matches: 10.

The rearrangement joins TRBV6-6 to TRBJ1-5; D is ambiguous. This CDR3 has 12 amino acids. The V gene lost 2 bases and the J gene lost 14 bases, with 13 bases spanning the gap. The V gene's germline CDR1 is MNHNY and CDR2 SVGAGI (reference sequence). This CDR3 is CASSYEGQHKHF. The CDR3 nucleotides are TGTGCCAGCAGTTACGAGGGTCAGCACAAGCATTTT.

With respect to this clonotype: The junction departs from the called germline gene at one end, perhaps through a read error. The chain carries TRBV6-6 and TRBJ2-3; D may be TRBD2 (6 bases). The CDR3 totals 17 residues. Germline loops: CDR1 MNHNY, CDR2 SVGAGI (reference sequence). CDR3 in amino acids: CPSSCGDDSFYTDTQYF. CDR3 nucleotide sequence: TGTCCCAGCAGTTGCGGGGATGACAGTTTCTACACAGATACGCAGTATTTT.